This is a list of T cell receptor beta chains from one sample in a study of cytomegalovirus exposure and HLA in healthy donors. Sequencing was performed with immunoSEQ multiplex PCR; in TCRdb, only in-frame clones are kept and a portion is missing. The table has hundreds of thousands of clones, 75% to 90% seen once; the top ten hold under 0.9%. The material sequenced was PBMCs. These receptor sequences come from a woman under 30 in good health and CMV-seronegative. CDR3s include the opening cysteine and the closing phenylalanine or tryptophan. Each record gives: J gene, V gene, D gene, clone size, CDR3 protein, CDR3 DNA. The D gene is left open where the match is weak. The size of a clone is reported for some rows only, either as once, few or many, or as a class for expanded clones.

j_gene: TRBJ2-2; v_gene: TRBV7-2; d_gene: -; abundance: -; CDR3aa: CASSRTSGELFF; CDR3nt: TGTGCCAGCAGCCGGACATCCGGGGAGCTGTTTTTT
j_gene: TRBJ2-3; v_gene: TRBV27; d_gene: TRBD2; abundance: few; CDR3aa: CASRIAGERTDTQYF; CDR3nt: TGTGCCAGCAGAATAGCGGGGGAGCGCACAGATACGCAGTATTTT
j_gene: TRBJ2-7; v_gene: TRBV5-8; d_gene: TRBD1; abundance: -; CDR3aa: CASLTGSPYEQYF; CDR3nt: TGTGCCAGTCTGACAGGGTCCCCCTACGAGCAGTACTTC
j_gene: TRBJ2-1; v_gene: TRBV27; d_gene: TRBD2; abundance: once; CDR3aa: CASSFGVAGGAGGEQFF; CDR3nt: TGTGCCAGCAGTTTTGGGGTAGCGGGGGGGGCCGGAGGGGAGCAGTTCTTC
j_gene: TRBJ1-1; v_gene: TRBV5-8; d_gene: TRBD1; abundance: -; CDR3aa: CASSARTGGTEAFF; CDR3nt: TGTGCCAGCAGCGCCCGGACAGGGGGCACTGAAGCTTTCTTT
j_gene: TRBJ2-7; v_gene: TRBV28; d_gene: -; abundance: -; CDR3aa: CASSPGGWEQYF; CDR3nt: TGTGCCAGCAGCCCCGGCGGGTGGGAGCAGTACTTC
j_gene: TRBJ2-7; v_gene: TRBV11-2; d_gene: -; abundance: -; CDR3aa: CASEEYEQYF; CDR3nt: TGTGCCAGCGAGGAATACGAGCAGTACTTC
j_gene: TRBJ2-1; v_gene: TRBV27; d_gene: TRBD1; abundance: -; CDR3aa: CASSLQTGGYEQFF; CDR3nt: TGTGCCAGCAGTTTACAGACAGGGGGCTATGAGCAGTTCTTC
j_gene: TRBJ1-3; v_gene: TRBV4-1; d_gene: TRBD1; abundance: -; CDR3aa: CASSTEGIRGLTSGNTIYF; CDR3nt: TGCGCCAGCAGCACCGAGGGTATTAGGGGGCTCACCTCTGGAAACACCATATATTTT
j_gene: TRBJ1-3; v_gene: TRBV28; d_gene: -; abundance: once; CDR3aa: CASSRPGGGNTIYF; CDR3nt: TGTGCCAGCAGTCGACCCGGAGGTGGAAACACCATATATTTT
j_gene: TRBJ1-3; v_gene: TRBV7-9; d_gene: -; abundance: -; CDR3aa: CASTDGIWVDTIYF; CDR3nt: TGTGCCAGCACGGACGGGATATGGGTGGACACCATATATTTT
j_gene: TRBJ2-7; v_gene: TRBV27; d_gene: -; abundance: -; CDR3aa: CASSLYWVEGGISYEQYF; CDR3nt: TGTGCCAGCAGTTTATATTGGGTCGAAGGGGGTATCTCCTACGAGCAGTACTTC
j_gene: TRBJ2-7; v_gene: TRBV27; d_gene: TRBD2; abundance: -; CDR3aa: CASSLGGGAGHEQYF; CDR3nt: TGTGCCAGCAGTTTAGGCGGGGGGGCCGGCCACGAGCAGTACTTC
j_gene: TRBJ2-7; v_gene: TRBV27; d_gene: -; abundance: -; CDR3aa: CASSQAPAYEQYF; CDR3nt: TGTGCCAGCAGCCAAGCCCCGGCCTACGAGCAGTACTTC
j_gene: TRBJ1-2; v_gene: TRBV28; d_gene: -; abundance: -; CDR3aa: CASSLGSWAYGYTF; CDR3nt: TGTGCCAGCAGTTTGGGCTCATGGGCCTATGGCTACACCTTC
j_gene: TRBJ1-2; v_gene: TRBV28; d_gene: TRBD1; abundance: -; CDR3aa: CASGWDRGYTF; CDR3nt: TGTGCCAGTGGATGGGACAGAGGCTACACCTTC
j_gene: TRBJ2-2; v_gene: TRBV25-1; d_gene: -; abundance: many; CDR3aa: CASSATENTGELFF; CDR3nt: TGTGCCAGCAGTGCGACAGAAAACACCGGGGAGCTGTTTTTT
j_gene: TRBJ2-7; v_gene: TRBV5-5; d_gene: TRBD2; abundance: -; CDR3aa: CASSLLAGDSLHEQYF; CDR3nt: TGTGCCAGCAGCTTGTTAGCGGGAGACAGTTTACACGAGCAGTACTTC
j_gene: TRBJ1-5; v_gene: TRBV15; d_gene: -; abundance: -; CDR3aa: CATSRDKGRAQPQHF; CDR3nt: TGTGCCACCAGCAGAGATAAAGGCAGGGCACAGCCCCAGCATTTT
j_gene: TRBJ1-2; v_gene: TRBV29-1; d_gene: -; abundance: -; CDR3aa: CSVVRGGTSGNGYTF; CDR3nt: TGCAGCGTTGTAAGGGGGGGCACCAGTGGAAATGGCTACACCTTC
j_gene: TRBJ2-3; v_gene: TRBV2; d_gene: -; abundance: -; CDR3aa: CASKFTGRTDTQYF; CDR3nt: TGTGCCAGCAAGTTCACAGGCCGCACAGATACGCAGTATTTT
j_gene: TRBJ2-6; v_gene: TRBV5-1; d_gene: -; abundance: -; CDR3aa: CASSPSTISGANVLTF; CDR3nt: TGCGCCAGCAGCCCGAGCACGATATCTGGGGCCAACGTCCTGACTTTC
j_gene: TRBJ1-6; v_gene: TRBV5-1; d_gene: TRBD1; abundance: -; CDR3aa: CASSWEQGSKDSPLHF; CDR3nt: TGCGCCAGCAGCTGGGAACAGGGGAGTAAGGATTCACCCCTCCACTTT
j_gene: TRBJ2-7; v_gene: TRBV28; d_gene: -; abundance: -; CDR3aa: CASSLDNYEQYF; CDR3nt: TGTGCCAGCAGTTTGGACAACTACGAGCAGTACTTC
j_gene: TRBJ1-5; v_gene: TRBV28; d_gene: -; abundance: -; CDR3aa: CASSFSDRANQPQHF; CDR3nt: TGTGCCAGCAGTTTCTCGGACAGAGCGAATCAGCCCCAGCATTTT
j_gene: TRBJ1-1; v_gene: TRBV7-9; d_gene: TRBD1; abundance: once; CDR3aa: CASSPTTGSNTEAFF; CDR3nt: TGTGCCAGCAGCCCGACGACAGGGTCGAACACTGAAGCTTTCTTT
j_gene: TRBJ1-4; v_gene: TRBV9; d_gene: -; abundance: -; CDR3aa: CASSVESQMEGNEKLFF; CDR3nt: TGTGCCAGCAGCGTCGAGTCTCAAATGGAGGGTAATGAAAAACTGTTTTTT
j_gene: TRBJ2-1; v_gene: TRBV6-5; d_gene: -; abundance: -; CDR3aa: CASSQGGDEQFF; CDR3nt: TGTGCCAGCAGCCAAGGCGGGGATGAGCAGTTCTTC
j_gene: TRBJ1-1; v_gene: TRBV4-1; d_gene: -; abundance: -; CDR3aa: CASSHAGFLRTEAFF; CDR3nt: TGCGCCAGCAGCCATGCAGGGTTTCTGAGGACTGAAGCTTTCTTT
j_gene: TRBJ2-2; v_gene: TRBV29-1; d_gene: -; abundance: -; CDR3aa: CSVEGTNTGELFF; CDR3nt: TGCAGCGTTGAGGGGACTAACACCGGGGAGCTGTTTTTT
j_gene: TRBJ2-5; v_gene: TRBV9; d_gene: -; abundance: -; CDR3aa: CASSVGRGRPIQETQYF; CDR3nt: TGTGCCAGCAGCGTAGGGCGGGGGCGACCCATTCAAGAGACCCAGTACTTC
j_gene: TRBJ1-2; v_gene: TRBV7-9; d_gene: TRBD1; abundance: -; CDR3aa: CASSLPQGVLRGYTF; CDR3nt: TGTGCCAGCAGCTTACCACAGGGGGTTTTGCGTGGCTACACCTTC
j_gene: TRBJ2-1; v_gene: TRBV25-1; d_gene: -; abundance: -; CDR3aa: CASSELYNEQFF; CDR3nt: TGTGCCAGCAGTGAACTCTACAATGAGCAGTTCTTC
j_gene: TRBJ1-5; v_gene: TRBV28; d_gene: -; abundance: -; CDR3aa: CASSIGQLNQPQHF; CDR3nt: TGTGCCAGCAGTATTGGACAGCTCAATCAGCCCCAGCATTTT
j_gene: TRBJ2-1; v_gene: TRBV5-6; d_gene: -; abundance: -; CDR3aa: CASSHGRDTFYNEQFF; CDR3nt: TGTGCCAGCAGCCATGGAAGGGACACCTTCTACAATGAGCAGTTCTTC
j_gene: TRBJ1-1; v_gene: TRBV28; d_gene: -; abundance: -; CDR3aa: CASSPTAIEAFF; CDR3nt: TGTGCCAGCAGTCCGACAGCCATTGAAGCTTTCTTT
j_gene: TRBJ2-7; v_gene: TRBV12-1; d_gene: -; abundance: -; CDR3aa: CASSFSEPPFPDEQYF; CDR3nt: TGTGCCAGCAGCTTCTCGGAGCCTCCGTTTCCTGACGAGCAGTACTTC
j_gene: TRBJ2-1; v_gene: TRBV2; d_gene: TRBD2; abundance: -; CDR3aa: CASSVTGGRNEQFF; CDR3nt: TGTGCCAGCAGTGTCACGGGGGGGCGAAATGAGCAGTTCTTC
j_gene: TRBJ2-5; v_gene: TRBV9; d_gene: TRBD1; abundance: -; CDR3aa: CASSFRTGGEETQYF; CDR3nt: TGTGCCAGCAGCTTTCGGACAGGGGGCGAAGAGACCCAGTACTTC
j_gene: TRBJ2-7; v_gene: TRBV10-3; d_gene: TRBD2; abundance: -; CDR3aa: CAISTSGSYEQYF; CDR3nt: TGTGCCATCTCGACTAGCGGGAGCTACGAGCAGTACTTC
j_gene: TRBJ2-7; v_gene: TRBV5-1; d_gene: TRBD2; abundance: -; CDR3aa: CASSHSPGGSSYEQYF; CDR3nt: TGCGCCAGCAGCCACTCTCCGGGCGGGAGCTCCTACGAGCAGTACTTC
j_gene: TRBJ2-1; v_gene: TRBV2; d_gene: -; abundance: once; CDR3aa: CASSRRGNDYNEQFF; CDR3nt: TGTGCCAGCAGTCGACGCGGGAATGACTACAATGAGCAGTTCTTC
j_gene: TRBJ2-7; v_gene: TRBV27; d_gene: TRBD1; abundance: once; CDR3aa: CASSLSAGGKGYEQYF; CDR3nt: TGTGCCAGCAGTTTATCTGCAGGGGGCAAAGGATACGAGCAGTACTTC
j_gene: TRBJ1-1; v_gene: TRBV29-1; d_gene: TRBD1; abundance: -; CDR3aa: CSVLTGGTEAFF; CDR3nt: TGCAGCGTTCTGACAGGGGGCACTGAAGCTTTCTTT
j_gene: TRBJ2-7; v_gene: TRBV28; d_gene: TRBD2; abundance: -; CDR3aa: CASIGREGTPGQYF; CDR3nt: TGTGCCAGCATTGGGCGGGAGGGGACTCCGGGGCAGTACTTC
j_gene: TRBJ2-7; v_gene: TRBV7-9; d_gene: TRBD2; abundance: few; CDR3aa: CASSPTRGDYEQYF; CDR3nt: TGTGCCAGCAGCCCCACCCGGGGGGACTACGAGCAGTACTTC
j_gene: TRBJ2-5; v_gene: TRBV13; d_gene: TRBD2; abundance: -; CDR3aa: CASSLVPGGPRETQYF; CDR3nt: TGTGCCAGCAGCTTAGTACCGGGAGGGCCTCGGGAGACCCAGTACTTC
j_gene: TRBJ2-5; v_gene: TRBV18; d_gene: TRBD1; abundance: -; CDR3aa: CASSPTGGGNQETQYF; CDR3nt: TGTGCCAGCTCCCCGACAGGGGGGGGGAACCAAGAGACCCAGTACTTC
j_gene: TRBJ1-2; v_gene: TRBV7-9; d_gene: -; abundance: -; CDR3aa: CASSLDPAGYGYTF; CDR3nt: TGTGCCAGCAGCTTAGATCCCGCCGGGTATGGCTACACCTTC
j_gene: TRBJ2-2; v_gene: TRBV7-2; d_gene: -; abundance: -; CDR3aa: CASSLATSNTGELFF; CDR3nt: TGTGCCAGCAGCTTAGCGACATCTAACACCGGGGAGCTGTTTTTT
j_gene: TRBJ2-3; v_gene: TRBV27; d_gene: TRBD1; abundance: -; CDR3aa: CASSFTGAPHTQYF; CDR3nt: TGTGCCAGCAGTTTCACAGGGGCCCCCCATACGCAGTATTTT
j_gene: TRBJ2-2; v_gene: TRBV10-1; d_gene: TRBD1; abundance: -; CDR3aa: CASSGSRDRPSGTGELFF; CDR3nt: TGCGCCAGCAGTGGGTCCCGGGACAGGCCCTCCGGGACCGGGGAGCTGTTTTTT